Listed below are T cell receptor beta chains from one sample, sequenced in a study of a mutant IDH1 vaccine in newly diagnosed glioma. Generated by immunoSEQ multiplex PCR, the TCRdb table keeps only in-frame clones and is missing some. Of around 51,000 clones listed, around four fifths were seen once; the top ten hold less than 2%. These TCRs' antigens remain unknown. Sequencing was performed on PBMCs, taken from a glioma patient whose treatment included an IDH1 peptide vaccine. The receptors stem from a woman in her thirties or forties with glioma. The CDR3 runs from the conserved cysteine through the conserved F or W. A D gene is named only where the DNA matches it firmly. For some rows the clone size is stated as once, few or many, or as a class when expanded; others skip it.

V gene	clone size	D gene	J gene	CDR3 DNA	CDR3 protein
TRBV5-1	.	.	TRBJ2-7	TGCGCCAGCAGTTCGCCACAGGGATACGAGCAGTACTTC	CASSSPQGYEQYF
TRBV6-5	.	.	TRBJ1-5	TGTGCCAGCAGCTCTTTGGGGGCCGGCAATCAGCCCCAGCATTTT	CASSSLGAGNQPQHF
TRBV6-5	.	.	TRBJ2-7	TGTGCTACCCGGAATAGCGGATACGAGCAGTACTTC	CATRNSGYEQYF
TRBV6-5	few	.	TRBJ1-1	TGTGCCAGCAGTTACTCAATGGGGGGCACTGAAGCTTTCTTT	CASSYSMGGTEAFF
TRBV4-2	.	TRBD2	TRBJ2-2	TGTGCCAGCAGCCAAGAGTCGATAGCGGGGGGCGGCGGGGAGCTGTTTTTT	CASSQESIAGGGGELFF
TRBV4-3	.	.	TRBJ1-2	TGCGCCAGCAGCCAAGGGGAAGGAGTGGTCTTGGATGGCTACACCTTC	CASSQGEGVVLDGYTF
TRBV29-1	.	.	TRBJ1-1	TGCAGCGTAGGTGGGCTCCAAGAAGCTTTCTTT	CSVGGLQEAFF
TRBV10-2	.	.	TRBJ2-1	TGCGCCAGCAGTGTAGCGATCCTTAATGAGCAGTTCTTC	CASSVAILNEQFF
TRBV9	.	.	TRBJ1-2	TGTGCCAGCAGCGTAGAAGTCGGGGGCGCAAACGGCTACACCTTC	CASSVEVGGANGYTF
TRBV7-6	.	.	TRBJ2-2	TGTGCCAGCAGCTTAACAGGGAAAGGGCGGGAGCTGTTTTTT	CASSLTGKGRELFF
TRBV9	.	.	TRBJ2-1	TGTGCCAGCAGCCAGGAGGGCTCCTACAATGAGCAGTTCTTC	CASSQEGSYNEQFF
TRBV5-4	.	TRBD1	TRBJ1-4	TGTGCCAGCAGCCAGCTTGGACAGGGGAATGAAAAACTGTTTTTT	CASSQLGQGNEKLFF
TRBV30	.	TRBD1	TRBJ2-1	TGTGCCTGGAGGTTACGTGGGGGACAGGGGCTCTACAATGAGCAGTTCTTC	CAWRLRGGQGLYNEQFF
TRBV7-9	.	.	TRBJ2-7	TGTGCCAGCCGCCTGGGGTGGAACGAGCAGTACTTC	CASRLGWNEQYF
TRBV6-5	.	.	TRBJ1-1	TGTGCCAGCAGTCCCAGGGGCGGGAACACTGAAGCTTTCTTT	CASSPRGGNTEAFF
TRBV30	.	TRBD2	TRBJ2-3	TGTGCCTGGAGCCATTCCCTAGCGGGGGGGGATACGCAGTATTTT	CAWSHSLAGGDTQYF
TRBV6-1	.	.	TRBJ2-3	TGTGCCTCAACGATGGGTAGCTCAGATACGCAGTATTTT	CASTMGSSDTQYF
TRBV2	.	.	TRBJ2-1	TGTGCCAGCAGTGAGCAGCGATACAATGAGCAGTTCTTC	CASSEQRYNEQFF
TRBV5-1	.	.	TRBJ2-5	TGCGCCAGCAGCTTAGGGGAGCGCCAAGAGACCCAGTACTTC	CASSLGERQETQYF
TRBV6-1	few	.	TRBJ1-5	TGTGCCAGCAGGGCGGACGGGGCGCATCAGCCCCAGCATTTT	CASRADGAHQPQHF
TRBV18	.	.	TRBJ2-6	TGTGCCAGCTCACCTTACTCTGGGGCCAACGTCCTGACTTTC	CASSPYSGANVLTF
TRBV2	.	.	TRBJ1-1	TGTGCCAGCAGTGAATCATGGACTGAAGCTTTCTTT	CASSESWTEAFF
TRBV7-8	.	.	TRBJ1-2	TGTGCCAGCAGCTTAGAACAGGCCTATGGCTACACCTTC	CASSLEQAYGYTF
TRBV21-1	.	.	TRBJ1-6	TGTGCCAGCAGCAAAGGTTCAAAGGTTACCAGGTCACCCCTCCACTTT	CASSKGSKVTRSPLHF
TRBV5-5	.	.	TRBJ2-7	TGTGCCAGCAGCTTGGAGAGCAGCCGGATCTACGAGCAGTACTTC	CASSLESSRIYEQYF
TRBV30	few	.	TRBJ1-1	TGTGCCGGGAGCCGTATGAACACTGAAGCTTTCTTT	CAGSRMNTEAFF
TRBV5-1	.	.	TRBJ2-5	TGCGCCAGCAGCTTATTGGGGGCCCGAGAGACCCAGTACTTC	CASSLLGARETQYF
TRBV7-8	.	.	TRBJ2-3	TGTGCCAGCACCCAGAACACAGGCACAGATACGCAGTATTTT	CASTQNTGTDTQYF
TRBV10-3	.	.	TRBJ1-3	TGTGCCAGTACGGGGTTCTCTGGAAACACCATATATTTT	CASTGFSGNTIYF
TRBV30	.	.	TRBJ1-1	TGTGCCTGGAGTGAGGGCCCAGAAGCTTTCTTT	CAWSEGPEAFF
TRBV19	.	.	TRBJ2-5	TGTGCCAGTACAGGGACACGAGGGGGGGAGACCCAGTACTTC	CASTGTRGGETQYF
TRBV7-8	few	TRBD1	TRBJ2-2	TGTGCCAGCAGCGATACAGGGGGCGCAACCACCGGGGAGCTGTTTTTT	CASSDTGGATTGELFF
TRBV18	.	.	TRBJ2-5	TGTGCCAGCTCACCGGGACTCCCTAGGGGGACCCAGTACTTC	CASSPGLPRGTQYF
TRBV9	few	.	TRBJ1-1	TGTGCCAGCAGCGTTGAGGGGGACACTGAAGCTTTCTTT	CASSVEGDTEAFF
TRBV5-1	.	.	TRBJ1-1	TGCGCCAGCAGCTTCGCTACCGGGCCTCTGATTGGGAACACTGAAGCTTTCTTT	CASSFATGPLIGNTEAFF
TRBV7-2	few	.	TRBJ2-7	TGTGCCAGCAGCTTAGTAGCCTACGAGCAGTACTTC	CASSLVAYEQYF
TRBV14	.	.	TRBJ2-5	TGTGCCAGCAGCCCCTTCGGAGAGACCCAGTACTTC	CASSPFGETQYF
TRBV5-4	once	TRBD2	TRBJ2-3	TGTGCCAGCAGCAGTCGTGCGGGGGATCCCACGCAGTATTTT	CASSSRAGDPTQYF
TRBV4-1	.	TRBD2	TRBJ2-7	TGCGCCAGCAGCCAAGATAGGGAGGGGCTACTAGCGGGGGCCAAGGGTGAGCAGTACTTC	CASSQDREGLLAGAKGEQYF
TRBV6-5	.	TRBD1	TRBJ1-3	TGTGCCAGCAGTACCTCGACAGGGGCTGGAAACACCATATATTTT	CASSTSTGAGNTIYF
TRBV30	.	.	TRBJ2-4	TGTGCCTGGAGTGTAACAGCCAAAAACATTCAGTACTTC	CAWSVTAKNIQYF